The text below deals with one TCR beta chain. Enrollment of patients from Seattle took place during active infection, with longitudinal follow-up. Original handling: Amplification of reference gene primers provided the estimated nucleated cell counts. Assay: immunoSEQ multiplex PCR; the TCRdb copy retains only in-frame clones and omits some. The DNA was the basis for D and trimming; V, J and clone size are from that table. In the table there are about 250,000 clones, about 91% of which are singletons. These data are taken from a study of blood T cell repertoires in COVID-19. On the study more broadly: T cells, B-cell-depleted T cells, or PBMCs supplied cDNA or gDNA.

What was sequenced was peripheral blood. This TCR was sampled from a young woman with COVID-19, enrolled during active disease.

The CDR3 DNA reads as TGCGCCAGCAGCCAAGAGGGAGGCCATGAGCAGTTCTTC. This codes for CASSQEGGHEQFF. This chain connects TRBV4-3 to TRBJ2-1; perhaps TRBD2 as D (6 bases). Germline V lookup: CDR1 LGHNA, CDR2 YSLEER. Trimming took off 0 bases at V and 8 bases at J, with 8 bases between the two ends. This CDR3 contains 13 residues.